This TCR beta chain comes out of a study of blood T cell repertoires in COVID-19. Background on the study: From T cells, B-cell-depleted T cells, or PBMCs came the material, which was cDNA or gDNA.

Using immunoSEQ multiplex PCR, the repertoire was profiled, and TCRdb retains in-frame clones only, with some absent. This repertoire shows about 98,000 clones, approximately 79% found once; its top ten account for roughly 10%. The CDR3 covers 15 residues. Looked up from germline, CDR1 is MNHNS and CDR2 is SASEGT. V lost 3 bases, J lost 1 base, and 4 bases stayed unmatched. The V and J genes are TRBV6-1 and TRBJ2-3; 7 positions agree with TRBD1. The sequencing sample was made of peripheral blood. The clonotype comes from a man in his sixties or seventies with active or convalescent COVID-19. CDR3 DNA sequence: TGTGCCAGCAGTGAGGGGACAGTTGGCACAGATACGCAGTATTTT. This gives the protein CASSEGTVGTDTQYF.